The clone carrying this T cell receptor (beta chain) came up a few times. Its antigen is unknown. Indicated time point: sample taken at primary tumor resection. Germline-derived CDR1 and CDR2 are LGHDT and YNNKEL (reference sequence). This CDR3 is built from 16 residues. The ends lost 1 base at V and 5 bases at J; junction bases unmatched: 8. TCRdb itself ran the 5' RACE reads through MiXCR, one entry per CDR3 protein. This sample has roughly 79,000 distinct CDR3 sequences, with approximately 8.1% found just once. These data come from a study of spatial heterogeneity in lung cancer. Study-level results: More often at tumor resection than at routine follow-up, ubiquitous expanded tumor TCRs were detected in the blood.

This receptor was taken from a male donor with early-stage non-small cell lung cancer. This sequence joins TRBV3-1 and TRBJ2-1, with 7 nucleotides matching TRBD2. Sequenced here: PBMCs, sampled at surgery. CDR3 in DNA: TGTGCCAGCAGCCAAGCGGGGCTAGCGGCTAACAATGAGCAGTTCTTC. Residues: CASSQAGLAANNEQFF.